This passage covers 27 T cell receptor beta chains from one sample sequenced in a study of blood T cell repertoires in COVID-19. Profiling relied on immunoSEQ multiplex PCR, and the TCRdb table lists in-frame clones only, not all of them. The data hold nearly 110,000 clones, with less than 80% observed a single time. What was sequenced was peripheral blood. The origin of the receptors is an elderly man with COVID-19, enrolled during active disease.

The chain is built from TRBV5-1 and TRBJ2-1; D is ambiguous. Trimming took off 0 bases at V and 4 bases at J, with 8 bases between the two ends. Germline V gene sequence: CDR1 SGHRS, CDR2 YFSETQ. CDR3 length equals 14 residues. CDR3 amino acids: CASSLGSPYNEQFF. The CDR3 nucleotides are TGCGCCAGCAGCTTGGGTTCTCCGTACAATGAGCAGTTCTTC.

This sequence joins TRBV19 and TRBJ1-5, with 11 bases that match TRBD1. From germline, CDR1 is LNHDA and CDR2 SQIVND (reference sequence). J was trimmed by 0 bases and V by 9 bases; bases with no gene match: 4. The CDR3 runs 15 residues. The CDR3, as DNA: TGTGCCAGCGGGACAGGGGGTGATAGCAATCAGCCCCAGCATTTT. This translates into CASGTGGDSNQPQHF.

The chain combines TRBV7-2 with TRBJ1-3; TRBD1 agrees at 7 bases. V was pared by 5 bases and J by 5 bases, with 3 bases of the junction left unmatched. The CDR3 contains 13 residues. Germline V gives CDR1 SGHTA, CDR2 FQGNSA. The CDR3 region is CASSTQGRNTIYF. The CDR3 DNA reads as TGTGCCAGCAGCACACAGGGGCGAAACACCATATATTTT.

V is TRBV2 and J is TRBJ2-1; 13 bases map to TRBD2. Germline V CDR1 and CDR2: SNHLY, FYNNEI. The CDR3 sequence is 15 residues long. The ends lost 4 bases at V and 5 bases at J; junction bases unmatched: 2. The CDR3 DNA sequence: TGTGCCAGCAGTGGGACTAGCGGGAGCGACAATGAGCAGTTCTTC. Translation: CASSGTSGSDNEQFF.

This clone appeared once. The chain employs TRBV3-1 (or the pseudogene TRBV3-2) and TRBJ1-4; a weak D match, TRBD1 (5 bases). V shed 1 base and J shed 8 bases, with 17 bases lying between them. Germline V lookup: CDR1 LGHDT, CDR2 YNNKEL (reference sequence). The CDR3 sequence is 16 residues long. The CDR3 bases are TGTGCCAGCAGCCAAGGCCTCGGGGGGTCGGACGAAAAACTGTTTTTT. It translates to CASSQGLGGSDEKLFF.

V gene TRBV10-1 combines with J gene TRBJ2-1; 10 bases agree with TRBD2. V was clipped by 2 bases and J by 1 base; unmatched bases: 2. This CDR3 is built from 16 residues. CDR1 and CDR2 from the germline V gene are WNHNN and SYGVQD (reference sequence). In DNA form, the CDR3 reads TGCGCCAGCAGTGAGAGGACTAGCGGTTCCTACAATGAGCAGTTCTTC. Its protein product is CASSERTSGSYNEQFF.

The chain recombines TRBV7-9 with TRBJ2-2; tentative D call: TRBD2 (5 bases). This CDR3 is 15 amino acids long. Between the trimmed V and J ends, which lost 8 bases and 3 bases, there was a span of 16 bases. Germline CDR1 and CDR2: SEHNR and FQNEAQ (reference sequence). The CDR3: CASVARGGDTGELFF. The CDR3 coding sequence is TGTGCCAGCGTCGCCCGGGGTGGGGACACCGGGGAGCTGTTTTTT.

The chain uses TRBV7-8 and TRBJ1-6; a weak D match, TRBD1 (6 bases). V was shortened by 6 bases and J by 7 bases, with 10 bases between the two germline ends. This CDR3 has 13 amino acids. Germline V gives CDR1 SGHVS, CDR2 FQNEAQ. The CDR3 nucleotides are TGTGCCAGCAGGATCGACAGGAATTCACCCCTCCACTTT. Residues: CASRIDRNSPLHF.

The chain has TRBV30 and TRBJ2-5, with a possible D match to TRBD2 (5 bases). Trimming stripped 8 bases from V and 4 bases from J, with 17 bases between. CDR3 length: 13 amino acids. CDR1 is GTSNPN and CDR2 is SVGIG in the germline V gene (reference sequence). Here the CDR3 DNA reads TGTGCCCACACCTATGGGAGCGCAGAGACCCAGTACTTC. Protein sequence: CAHTYGSAETQYF.

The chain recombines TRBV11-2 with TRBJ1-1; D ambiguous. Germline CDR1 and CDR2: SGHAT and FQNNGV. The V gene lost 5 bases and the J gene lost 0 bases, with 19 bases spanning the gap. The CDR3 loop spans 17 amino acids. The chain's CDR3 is CASSQSPFTALNTEAFF. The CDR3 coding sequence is TGTGCCAGCAGCCAAAGCCCCTTTACAGCTCTGAACACTGAAGCTTTCTTT.

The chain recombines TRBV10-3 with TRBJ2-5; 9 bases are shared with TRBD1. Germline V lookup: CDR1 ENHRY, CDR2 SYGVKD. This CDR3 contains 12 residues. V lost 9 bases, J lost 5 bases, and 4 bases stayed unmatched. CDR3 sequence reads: CAISGTGETQYF. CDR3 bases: TGTGCCATATCCGGGACAGGGGAGACCCAGTACTTC.

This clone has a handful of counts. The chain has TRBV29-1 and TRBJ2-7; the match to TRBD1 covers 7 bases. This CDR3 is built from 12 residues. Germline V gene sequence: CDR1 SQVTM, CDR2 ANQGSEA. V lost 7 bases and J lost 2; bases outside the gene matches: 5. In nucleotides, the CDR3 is TGCAGCGCCTGGACAGGAGCCTACGAGCAGTACTTC. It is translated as CSAWTGAYEQYF.

Here the CDR3 DNA reads TGTGCCAGCAGCTTAAATGGCGGGGTCACCGGGGAGCTGTTTTTT. It translates to CASSLNGGVTGELFF. The rearrangement links TRBV7-3 to TRBJ2-2, with a weak D call TRBD2 (6 bases). Germline assignment: CDR1 SGHTA and CDR2 FQGTGA. Trimming shortened V by 1 base and J by 4 bases, and 10 bases separated the two germline ends. This CDR3 has 15 residues.

The CDR3 protein is CASSSGGAPSPLHF. DNA of the CDR3: TGTGCCAGCAGCTCCGGGGGGGCCCCCTCACCCCTCCACTTT. The V and J genes are TRBV11-2 and TRBJ1-6, with a tentative D call TRBD1 (6 bases). The CDR3 runs 14 residues. CDR1 and CDR2 (germline): SGHAT, FQNNGV. The V gene lost 4 bases and the J gene lost 10 bases, with 14 bases spanning the gap.

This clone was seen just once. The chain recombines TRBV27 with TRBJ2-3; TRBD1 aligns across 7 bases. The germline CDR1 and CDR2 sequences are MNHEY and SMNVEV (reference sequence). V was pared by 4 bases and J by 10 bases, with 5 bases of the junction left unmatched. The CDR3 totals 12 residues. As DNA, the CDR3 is TGTGCCAGCAGTTCCACAGGGGTGGCGCAGTATTTT. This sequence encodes CASSSTGVAQYF.

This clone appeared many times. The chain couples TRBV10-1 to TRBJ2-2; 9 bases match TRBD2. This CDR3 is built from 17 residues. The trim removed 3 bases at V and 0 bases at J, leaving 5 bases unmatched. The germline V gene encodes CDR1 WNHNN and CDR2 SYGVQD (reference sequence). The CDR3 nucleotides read TGCGCCAGCAGTGAAAAAGCGGGAGGACCGAACACCGGGGAGCTGTTTTTT. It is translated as CASSEKAGGPNTGELFF.

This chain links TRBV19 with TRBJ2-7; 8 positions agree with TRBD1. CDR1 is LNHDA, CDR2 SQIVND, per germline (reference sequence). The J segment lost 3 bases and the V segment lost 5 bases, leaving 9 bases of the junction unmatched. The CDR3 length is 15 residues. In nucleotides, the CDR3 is TGTGCCAGTAGTCCCTCGACAGGGGACCTCTACGAGCAGTACTTC. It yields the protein CASSPSTGDLYEQYF.

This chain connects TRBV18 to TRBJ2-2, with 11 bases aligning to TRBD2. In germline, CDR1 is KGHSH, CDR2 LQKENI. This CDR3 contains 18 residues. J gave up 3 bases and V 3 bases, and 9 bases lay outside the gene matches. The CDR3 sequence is CASSPRTSGQGDTGELFF. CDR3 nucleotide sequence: TGTGCCAGCTCACCGAGGACTAGCGGGCAGGGGGACACCGGGGAGCTGTTTTTT.

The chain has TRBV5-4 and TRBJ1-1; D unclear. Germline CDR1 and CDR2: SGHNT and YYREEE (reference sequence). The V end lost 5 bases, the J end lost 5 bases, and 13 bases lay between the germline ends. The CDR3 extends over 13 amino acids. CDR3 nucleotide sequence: TGTGCCAGCAGTCCCCTCGGTGGTACTGAAGCTTTCTTT. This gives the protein CASSPLGGTEAFF.

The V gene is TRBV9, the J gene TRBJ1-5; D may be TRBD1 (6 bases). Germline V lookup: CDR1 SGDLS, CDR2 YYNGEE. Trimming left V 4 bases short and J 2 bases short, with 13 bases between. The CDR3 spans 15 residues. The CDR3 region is CASSPQGIGNQPQHF. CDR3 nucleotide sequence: TGTGCCAGCAGCCCACAGGGAATTGGCAATCAGCCCCAGCATTTT.

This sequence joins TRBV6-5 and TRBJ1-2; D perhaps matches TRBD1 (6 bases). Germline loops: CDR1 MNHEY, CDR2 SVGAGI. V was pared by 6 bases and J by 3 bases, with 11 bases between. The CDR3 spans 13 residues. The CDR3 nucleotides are TGTGCCAGCAGCAACAGGGAATACTATGGCTACACCTTC. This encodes CASSNREYYGYTF.

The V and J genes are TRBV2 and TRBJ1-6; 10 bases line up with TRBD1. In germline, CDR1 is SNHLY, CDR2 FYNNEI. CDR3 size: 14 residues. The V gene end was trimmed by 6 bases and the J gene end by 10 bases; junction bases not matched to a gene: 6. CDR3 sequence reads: CASSPGTGESPLHF. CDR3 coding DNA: TGTGCCAGCAGCCCCGGGACAGGGGAGTCACCCCTCCACTTT.

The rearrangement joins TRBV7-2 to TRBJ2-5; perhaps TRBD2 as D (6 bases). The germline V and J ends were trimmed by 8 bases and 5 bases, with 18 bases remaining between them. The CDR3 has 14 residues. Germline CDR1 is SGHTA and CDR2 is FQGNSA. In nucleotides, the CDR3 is TGTGCCAGCCGCCCATTGGCGGGACTGGAGACCCAGTACTTC. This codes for CASRPLAGLETQYF.

The CDR3 here is CASSAASGRPPYEQYF. Written as DNA, the CDR3 is TGTGCCAGCAGCGCCGCTAGCGGGAGGCCACCCTACGAGCAGTACTTC. The chain employs TRBV13 and TRBJ2-7; 11 bases line up with TRBD2. This CDR3 is 16 amino acids long. V shed 5 bases, J shed 2 bases, and the junction held 8 bases outside the gene matches. Germline values: CDR1 PRHDT, CDR2 FYEKMQ (reference sequence).

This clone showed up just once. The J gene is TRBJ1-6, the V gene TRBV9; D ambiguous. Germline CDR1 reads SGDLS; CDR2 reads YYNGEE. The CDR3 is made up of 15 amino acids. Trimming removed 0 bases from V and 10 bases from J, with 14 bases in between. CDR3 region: CASSVASRRASPLHF. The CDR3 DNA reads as TGTGCCAGCAGCGTAGCCTCCAGGAGGGCCTCACCCCTCCACTTT.

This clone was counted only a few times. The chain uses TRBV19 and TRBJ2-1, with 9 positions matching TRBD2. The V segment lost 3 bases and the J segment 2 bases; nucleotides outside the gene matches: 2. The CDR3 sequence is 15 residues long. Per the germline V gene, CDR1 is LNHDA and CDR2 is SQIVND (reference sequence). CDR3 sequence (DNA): TGTGCCAGTAGTATGACTAGCGGAGCCTACAATGAGCAGTTCTTC. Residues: CASSMTSGAYNEQFF. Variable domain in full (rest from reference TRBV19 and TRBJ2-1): DGGITQSPKYLFRKEGQNVTLSCEQNLNHDAMYWYRQDPGQGLRLIYYSQIVNDFQKGDIAEGYSVSREKKESFPLTVTSAQKNPTAFYLCASSMTSGAYNEQFFGPGTRLTVL.

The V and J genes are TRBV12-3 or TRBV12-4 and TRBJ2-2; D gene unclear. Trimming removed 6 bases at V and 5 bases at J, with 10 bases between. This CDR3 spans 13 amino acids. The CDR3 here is CASSPLVTGELFF. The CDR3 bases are TGTGCCAGCAGCCCCCTAGTAACCGGGGAGCTGTTTTTT.